These 16 T cell receptor beta chains share one sample of origin, sequenced in a study of spatial heterogeneity in lung cancer (dated by TCRdb to the late 2010s). In the paper's terms, the time point label means: blood at routine non-recurrence follow-up after resection. Receptor libraries were prepared by 5' RACE. Reads for this sample came from a NextSeq 500. TCRdb trimmed the raw reads at Q25, called clones with MiXCR and kept productive beta chains. Each CDR3 protein gets just one entry, which takes the most common genes and DNA from the rows behind it. Present in this sample are roughly 38,000 distinct CDR3 sequences, 10% of which were seen just once. Under 20% of the sample is held by the ten biggest clonotypes. The sequences come from PBMCs, collected at follow-up. The receptors were sampled from a female donor with early-stage non-small cell lung cancer.

This clonotype was seen a handful of times. The gene calls are TRBV19 and TRBJ2-7; TRBD1 aligns across 7 bases. V dropped 5 bases and J dropped 2; count of bases not matched to a gene: 9. The CDR3 has 15 amino acids. The V gene's germline CDR1 is LNHDA and CDR2 SQIVND (reference sequence). The CDR3, as DNA: TGTGCCAGTAGTGCCGGGACAGCCCACACCTACGAGCAGTACTTC. It yields the protein CASSAGTAHTYEQYF.

This clonotype was seen at least ten times. The rearrangement uses TRBV5-4 and TRBJ2-2; possible D gene TRBD1, 5 bases. The CDR3 sequence is 14 residues long. Trimming removed 2 bases at V and 1 base at J, with 6 bases between. Germline V CDR1 and CDR2: SGHNT, YYREEE (reference sequence). The CDR3 DNA is TGTGCCAGCAGCTTTGACAGGAACACCGGGGAGCTGTTTTTT. This sequence encodes CASSFDRNTGELFF.

The rearrangement links TRBV5-5 to TRBJ2-3; a possible D gene is TRBD1 (6 bases). CDR3 size: 12 residues. Germline CDR1 is SGHKS and CDR2 is YYEKEE (reference sequence). V dropped 10 bases and J dropped 4 bases, with 13 bases sitting between them. The CDR3 DNA is TGTGCCGGGGGCGCGACCCCAGATACGCAGTATTTT. Amino acid sequence: CAGGATPDTQYF.

At least ten counts were recorded for this clonotype. The chain uses TRBV7-2 and TRBJ2-1; possible D gene TRBD2, 7 bases. The CDR3 consists of 16 residues. V was shortened by 6 bases and J by 2 bases, with 17 bases between the two germline ends. Germline values: CDR1 SGHTA, CDR2 FQGNSA. The chain's CDR3 is CASRGLRGPTYNEQFF. The CDR3 DNA is TGTGCCAGCAGGGGGCTGCGGGGGCCGACCTACAATGAGCAGTTCTTC.

This clonotype was counted at least ten times. The chain combines TRBV19 with TRBJ1-5, with 10 bases aligning to TRBD1. Germline values: CDR1 LNHDA, CDR2 SQIVND (reference sequence). This CDR3 has 15 amino acids. The junction had 7 bases not matched to a gene; V was cut back by 9 bases and J by 2 bases. CDR3 amino acids: CARLGGTGGNQPQHF. In DNA, the CDR3 is TGTGCCAGGCTTGGGGGGACAGGGGGCAATCAGCCCCAGCATTTT.

This clonotype showed up just a few times. The genes are TRBV5-6 and TRBJ2-1; 11 bases match TRBD2. The CDR3 runs 15 residues. Germline-derived CDR1 and CDR2 are SGHDT and YYEEEE. The trim removed 5 bases at V and 3 bases at J, leaving 4 bases unmatched. CDR3 bases: TGTGCCAGCAGTTCCGGACTAGCGGGCTACAATGAGCAGTTCTTC. This sequence encodes CASSSGLAGYNEQFF.

This clonotype was seen more than once but under ten times. This chain uses TRBV11-2 with TRBJ1-2, with a tentative D call TRBD1 (6 bases). The germline V gene has CDR1 SGHAT and CDR2 FQNNGV. Trimming removed 5 bases at V and 8 bases at J, with 15 bases between. This CDR3 is 13 amino acids long. The CDR3 sequence: CASSPLRQGGYTF. In nucleotides, the CDR3 is TGTGCCAGCAGCCCCCTCCGGCAGGGGGGCTACACCTTC.

This clonotype has ten or more counts. The genes are TRBV11-2 and TRBJ2-5, with D unclear. The V and J ends lost 7 bases and 5 bases respectively, with 20 bases between them. The CDR3 runs 15 residues. The germline V gene encodes CDR1 SGHAT and CDR2 FQNNGV. This CDR3 reads CASTHSSGRRETQYF. The CDR3 coding sequence is TGTGCCAGCACCCACTCGTCCGGACGACGGGAGACCCAGTACTTC.

This chain uses TRBV20-1 with TRBJ2-3; tentatively, D is TRBD2 (6 bases). Germline V lookup: CDR1 DFQATT, CDR2 SNEGSKA (reference sequence). This CDR3 spans 15 amino acids. V lost 3 bases and J lost 4, with 17 bases in between. The CDR3 DNA reads as TGCAGTGCTAGTGGGAGGTCTGGTCCGCCAGATACGCAGTATTTT. Protein product: CSASGRSGPPDTQYF.

This rearrangement joins TRBV5-4 to TRBJ2-5; D possibly uses TRBD1 or TRBD2 (5 bases each). This CDR3 comprises 14 residues. The germline V gene has CDR1 SGHNT and CDR2 YYREEE (reference sequence). V was cut by 5 bases and J by 5 bases, with 16 bases left in between. The DNA of the CDR3 is TGTGCCAGCAGTTCCGGGACGGTCCGTGAGACCCAGTACTTC. Protein product: CASSSGTVRETQYF.

This clonotype was observed many times. This sequence joins TRBV11-2 and TRBJ2-3, with D possibly being TRBD2 (5 bases). The CDR3 extends over 13 amino acids. CDR1 is SGHAT, CDR2 FQNNGV, per germline. Trimming cost V 1 base and J 8 bases, with 10 bases left between them. CDR3 bases: TGTGCCAGCAGCTTAGCGCTAGCACCTACGCAGTATTTT. It encodes CASSLALAPTQYF.

The V gene is TRBV4-1, the J gene TRBJ1-1; no definite D call. V was pared by 4 bases and J by 1 base, with 10 bases between. The CDR3 has 14 residues. Germline V CDR1 and CDR2: MGHRA, YSYEKL. CDR3 DNA: TGCGCCAGCAGCCGAGTTGCCCGGAACACTGAAGCTTTCTTT. This gives the protein CASSRVARNTEAFF.

The chain is built from TRBV9 and TRBJ2-5; D is ambiguous. The V and J ends lost 4 bases and 1 base respectively, with 11 bases between them. This CDR3 has 14 residues. Germline loops: CDR1 SGDLS, CDR2 YYNGEE. The CDR3 reads CASSLPRTQETQYF. The CDR3 bases are TGTGCCAGCAGCCTCCCCCGGACCCAAGAGACCCAGTACTTC. Looking up the rest from reference TRBV9 and TRBJ2-5 gives the full variable domain: DSGVTQTPKHLITATGQRVTLRCSPRSGDLSVYWYQQSLDQGLQFLIQYYNGEERAKGNILERFSAQQFPDLHSELNLSSLELGDSALYFCASSLPRTQETQYFGPGTRLLVL.

This clonotype was seen many times. The chain recombines TRBV3-1 with TRBJ1-2; no reliable D call. The CDR3 consists of 13 residues. Germline loops: CDR1 LGHDT, CDR2 YNNKEL (reference sequence). Trimming stripped 4 bases from V and 8 bases from J, with 14 bases between. The CDR3 sequence: CASSPSGQPGYTF. The CDR3 DNA is TGTGCCAGCAGCCCCAGTGGGCAGCCAGGCTACACCTTC.

This clonotype was observed a handful of times. This chain links TRBV6-1 with TRBJ1-2; D ambiguous. There are 14 residues in the CDR3. Trimming removed 3 bases from V and 4 bases from J, with 12 bases in between. The germline V gene has CDR1 MNHNS and CDR2 SASEGT. The CDR3: CASSEGPKPYGYTF. The CDR3 nucleotides are TGTGCCAGCAGTGAGGGCCCAAAACCCTATGGCTACACCTTC.

Ten or more counts support this clonotype. The rearrangement joins TRBV28 to TRBJ1-1; D is possibly TRBD1 (5 bases). The V gene's germline CDR1 is MDHEN and CDR2 SYDVKM. The ends were cut back, 3 bases at V and 3 bases at J, with 11 bases in the middle. The CDR3 loop spans 14 amino acids. DNA of the CDR3: TGTGCCAGCAGTTTCATGGGAGGGGACACTGAAGCTTTCTTT. This translates into CASSFMGGDTEAFF.